Below, one TCR beta chain is given with its context. Its antigen is not identified. This sample is drawn from a study of cytomegalovirus exposure and HLA in healthy donors. This CDR3 spans 14 amino acids. V shed 5 bases and J 10 bases; nucleotides not matched to a gene: 11. Germline CDR1 LNHNV, CDR2 YYDKDF (reference sequence). Findings and limits, study-wide: Listed as cytomegalovirus-associated were over 150 TCR beta chains. In the 120 validation repertoires, around 95% of cluster scores exceeded 0, per a later analysis. Many donors carried some public TCRs, although rarity characterized most TCR sequences.

Donors were drawn from the approximately 130-subject validation cohort, separate from the approximately 700-subject first cohort. The method was immunoSEQ multiplex PCR; TCRdb's version includes in-frame clones alone and lacks a portion of them. The data hold hundreds of thousands of clones, with 83% observed a single time. The sequencing sample was made of PBMCs. This chain uses TRBV15 with TRBJ1-3; 7 nucleotides line up with TRBD1. This TCR came from a woman between 18 and 30 years old in good health and CMV-seronegative. CDR3 loop: CATSLNRGGETIYF. CDR3 DNA: TGTGCCACCAGCCTTAACAGGGGTGGGGAAACCATATATTTT.